Each of the 8 T cell receptor beta chains below was sequenced from the same sample in a study of T cells in tumors after PD-1 blockade. The table came from immunoSEQ multiplex PCR; TCRdb's copy has only in-frame clones and leaves some out. This sample has about 59,000 clones, with 80% found just once. This specimen was PBMCs, taken before anti-PD-1 treatment. These receptors came from a human donor with basal cell carcinoma.

V gene TRBV5-1 combines with J gene TRBJ1-2, with D tentatively TRBD1 (6 bases). Germline loops: CDR1 SGHRS, CDR2 YFSETQ. Trimming took 0 bases from V and 0 from J, leaving 9 bases between them. This CDR3 spans 15 amino acids. The CDR3 is CASSLGWTANYGYTF. The CDR3 nucleotides are TGCGCCAGCAGCTTGGGATGGACAGCTAACTATGGCTACACCTTC.

This chain uses TRBV27 with TRBJ2-5; perhaps TRBD2 as D (5 bases). This CDR3 spans 15 amino acids. V lost 6 bases and J lost 4, with 18 bases in between. The V gene's germline CDR1 is MNHEY and CDR2 SMNVEV (reference sequence). The CDR3 bases are TGTGCCAGCAGCCGGACTTTTTCCCCGGGAGAGACCCAGTACTTC. Protein sequence: CASSRTFSPGETQYF.

This chain connects TRBV10-3 to TRBJ1-6; possible D gene TRBD1, 5 bases. Trimming cost V 0 bases and J 10 bases, with 19 bases left between them. The CDR3 consists of 17 residues. Germline values: CDR1 ENHRY, CDR2 SYGVKD. CDR3 in DNA: TGTGCCATCAGTGAGTCGAAGAGGGGAGCCCTTGGGTCACCCCTCCACTTT. Protein: CAISESKRGALGSPLHF.

The chain couples TRBV30 to TRBJ2-7, with D hard to call. Deletions cut 0 bases from V and 0 bases from J, with 12 bases between. The CDR3 sequence is 15 residues long. Germline V CDR1 and CDR2: GTSNPN, SVGIG (reference sequence). The CDR3 reads CAWSVLQSSSYEQYF. As DNA, the CDR3 is TGTGCCTGGAGTGTACTCCAGTCTAGCTCCTACGAGCAGTACTTC.

The chain joins TRBV11-1 to TRBJ2-3, with D perhaps matching TRBD2 (5 bases). CDR1 is SGHAT, CDR2 FQDESV, per germline (reference sequence). The CDR3 covers 15 residues. Trimming pared 1 base from V and 2 bases from J, leaving 10 bases between. DNA of the CDR3: TGTGCCAGCAGCTTAGTTCCGGGATTCACAGATACGCAGTATTTT. It is translated as CASSLVPGFTDTQYF.

This chain connects TRBV3-1 (or the pseudogene TRBV3-2) to TRBJ1-2, with D uncertain. The V end was cut by 0 bases, the J end by 2 bases, with 7 bases between. CDR3 length: 14 amino acids. CDR1 and CDR2 from the germline V gene are LGHDT and YNNKEL (reference sequence). The DNA for the CDR3 is TGTGCCAGCAGCCAAGATCCCACCAACTATGGCTACACCTTC. Its translation: CASSQDPTNYGYTF.

The gene calls are TRBV6-5 and TRBJ1-2; a weak D match, TRBD1 (6 bases). The length of the CDR3 is 13 residues. The germline gives CDR1 MNHEY, CDR2 SVGAGI. The V end was cut by 6 bases, the J end by 2 bases, with 10 bases between. The CDR3 spells CASSRDNNYGYTF. As DNA, the CDR3 is TGTGCCAGCAGCCGGGACAACAACTATGGCTACACCTTC.

The chain uses TRBV7-8 and TRBJ2-7; tentatively, D is TRBD2 (5 bases). Trimming took off 5 bases at V and 3 bases at J, with 11 bases between the two ends. From germline, CDR1 is SGHVS and CDR2 FQNEAQ. CDR3 length equals 13 residues. CDR3 bases: TGTGCCAGCAGCCTTTACCGGGACTACGAGCAGTACTTC. This sequence encodes CASSLYRDYEQYF.